These T cell receptor beta chains were read from a single sample in a study of shared clonotypes between healthy human individuals. The protocol was immunoSEQ multiplex PCR, while the TCRdb copy is restricted to in-frame clones and leaves out a portion. Among some 510,000 clones listed, less than 85% were seen once. Sequenced: PBMCs. The receptor set was obtained from a woman aged 40 to 55 in good health. Some clones in this sample may be carry-over from other donors' samples. Both conserved end residues are part of each CDR3. D genes are given only for firm matches.

CDR3aa: CASSLWTGANSPLHF; d_gene: TRBD1; j_gene: TRBJ1-6; len: 15; v_gene: TRBV27
CDR3aa: CASRYGTSGTDTQYF; d_gene: TRBD2; j_gene: TRBJ2-3; len: 15; v_gene: TRBV6-5
CDR3aa: CASSSSRLYTDTQYF; d_gene: -; j_gene: TRBJ2-3; len: 15; v_gene: TRBV7-2
CDR3aa: CAWSLGQGDNSPLHF; d_gene: TRBD1; j_gene: TRBJ1-6; len: 15; v_gene: TRBV30
CDR3aa: CASTPPGENEQFF; d_gene: -; j_gene: TRBJ2-1; len: 13; v_gene: TRBV5-1
CDR3aa: CASRAGSFYTGELFF; d_gene: -; j_gene: TRBJ2-2; len: 15; v_gene: TRBV28
CDR3aa: CASSVGLGQPQHF; d_gene: -; j_gene: TRBJ1-5; len: 13; v_gene: TRBV2
CDR3aa: CATSRQGDQPQHF; d_gene: TRBD1; j_gene: TRBJ1-5; len: 13; v_gene: TRBV15
CDR3aa: CASTGGGANVLTF; d_gene: -; j_gene: TRBJ2-6; len: 13; v_gene: TRBV2
CDR3aa: CAWSVLSEEQFF; d_gene: -; j_gene: TRBJ2-1; len: 12; v_gene: TRBV30
CDR3aa: CATNRDLGNQPQHF; d_gene: -; j_gene: TRBJ1-5; len: 14; v_gene: TRBV28
CDR3aa: CASSFGNSRKETQYF; d_gene: -; j_gene: TRBJ2-5; len: 15; v_gene: TRBV28
CDR3aa: CASSFRTSGSPHEQFF; d_gene: TRBD2; j_gene: TRBJ2-1; len: 16; v_gene: TRBV7-2
CDR3aa: CATSRDQRGFTEAFF; d_gene: -; j_gene: TRBJ1-1; len: 15; v_gene: TRBV15
CDR3aa: CASSGWDRSQPQHF; d_gene: TRBD1; j_gene: TRBJ1-5; len: 14; v_gene: TRBV2
CDR3aa: CASSGGEPQYF; d_gene: -; j_gene: TRBJ2-3; len: 11; v_gene: TRBV2
CDR3aa: CAVGGKTGRTPYEQYF; d_gene: -; j_gene: TRBJ2-7; len: 16; v_gene: TRBV27
CDR3aa: CASSLAAVTEAFF; d_gene: -; j_gene: TRBJ1-1; len: 13; v_gene: TRBV5-4
CDR3aa: CASSLDRGNQKAFF; d_gene: TRBD1; j_gene: TRBJ1-1; len: 14; v_gene: TRBV7-3
CDR3aa: CASSSPSTPSGANVLTF; d_gene: -; j_gene: TRBJ2-6; len: 17; v_gene: TRBV7-3
CDR3aa: CASSPTQGRSSYNEQFF; d_gene: TRBD1; j_gene: TRBJ2-1; len: 17; v_gene: TRBV28
CDR3aa: CSAVGNEQFF; d_gene: -; j_gene: TRBJ2-1; len: 10; v_gene: TRBV20-1
CDR3aa: CASSPILGRGIYEQYF; d_gene: -; j_gene: TRBJ2-7; len: 16; v_gene: TRBV7-9
CDR3aa: CASSDGGTSGSDEQFF; d_gene: TRBD2; j_gene: TRBJ2-1; len: 16; v_gene: TRBV27
CDR3aa: CASSVNRGSTGELFF; d_gene: TRBD1; j_gene: TRBJ2-2; len: 15; v_gene: TRBV9
CDR3aa: CASSVGSSGYEQYF; d_gene: TRBD2; j_gene: TRBJ2-7; len: 14; v_gene: TRBV9
CDR3aa: CASSVGSSSDTQYF; d_gene: -; j_gene: TRBJ2-3; len: 14; v_gene: TRBV9
CDR3aa: CAISDPRQGRPEAFF; d_gene: TRBD1; j_gene: TRBJ1-1; len: 15; v_gene: TRBV10-3
CDR3aa: CASSGTSGSRGEQFF; d_gene: TRBD2; j_gene: TRBJ2-1; len: 15; v_gene: TRBV6-1
CDR3aa: CASSVRGAENIQYF; d_gene: -; j_gene: TRBJ2-4; len: 14; v_gene: TRBV9
CDR3aa: CASSLKPSGQVYNEQFF; d_gene: TRBD1; j_gene: TRBJ2-1; len: 17; v_gene: TRBV7-2
CDR3aa: CASSQDWSSYEQYF; d_gene: -; j_gene: TRBJ2-7; len: 14; v_gene: TRBV4-2
CDR3aa: CASSTQGAYYGYTF; d_gene: TRBD1; j_gene: TRBJ1-2; len: 14; v_gene: TRBV27
CDR3aa: CASSHNRNSNQPQHF; d_gene: -; j_gene: TRBJ1-5; len: 15; v_gene: TRBV4-3